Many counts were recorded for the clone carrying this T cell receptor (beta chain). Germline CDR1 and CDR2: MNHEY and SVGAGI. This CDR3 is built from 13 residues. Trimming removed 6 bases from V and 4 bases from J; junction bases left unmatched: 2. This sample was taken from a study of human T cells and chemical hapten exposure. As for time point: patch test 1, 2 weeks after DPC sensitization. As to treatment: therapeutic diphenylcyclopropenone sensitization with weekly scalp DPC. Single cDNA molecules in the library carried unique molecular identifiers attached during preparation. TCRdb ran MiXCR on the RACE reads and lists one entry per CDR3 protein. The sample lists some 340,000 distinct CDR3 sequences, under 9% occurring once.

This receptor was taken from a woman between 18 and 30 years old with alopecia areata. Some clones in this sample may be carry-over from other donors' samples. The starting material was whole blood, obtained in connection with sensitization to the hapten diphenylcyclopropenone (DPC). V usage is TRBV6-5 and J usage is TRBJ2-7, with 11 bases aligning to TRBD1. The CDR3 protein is CASSRDRGYEQYF. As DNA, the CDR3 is TGTGCCAGCAGCCGGGACAGGGGGTACGAGCAGTACTTC.